These 2 T cell receptor beta chains were sequenced from one sample in a study of T cells in Graves' hyperthyroidism and ophthalmopathy. What was amplified from RNA transcripts were TCR beta CDR3 regions. The TCR CDR3 first-round RT-PCR relied on the HTBI primer set. One entry per CDR3 protein results from TCRdb running MiXCR on the multiplex PCR reads. The sample lists about 760,000 distinct CDR3 sequences; around 40% were seen once. The specimen sequenced was blood. The receptor source for this set is a middle-aged woman with Graves' hyperthyroidism.

This clonotype was observed a few times. The DNA is omitted, as the CDR3 cannot be located on it reliably, and the CDR3 follows TCRdb's listing. CDR3 sequence reads: CASSTSGGAGGYTF. The J gene is TRBJ1-2, the V gene TRBV12-3 or TRBV12-4; the table assigns TRBD1, which was not confirmed against the DNA. The CDR3 has 14 residues if both end residues are counted.

This clonotype was recorded many times. This rearrangement joins TRBV5-1 to TRBJ2-7, with 10 bases fitting TRBD1. After removal of 3 bases from V and 3 bases from J, the junction contained 6 bases not matched to a gene. The CDR3 has 15 amino acids. Germline V gives CDR1 SGHRS, CDR2 YFSETQ. CDR3 DNA: TGCGCCAGCAGCTCCCGGACAGGGGGACTCTACGAGCAGTACTTC. It yields the protein CASSSRTGGLYEQYF. Supplemented by reference TRBV5-1 and TRBJ2-7, the full variable domain reads KAGVTQTPRYLIKTRGQQVTLSCSPISGHRSVSWYQQTPGQGLQFLFEYFSETQRNKGNFPGRFSGRQFSNSRSEMNVSTLELGDSALYLCASSSRTGGLYEQYFGPGTRLTVT.